The TCR beta chain described here comes from a study of spatial heterogeneity in lung cancer. Concerning this clonotype itself: Its antigen is not identified. A clone one base away is much larger, so this may be a read error.

Per the germline V gene, CDR1 is SGHVS and CDR2 is FNYEAQ. The CDR3 spans 13 residues. Regarding the study as a whole: Ubiquitous expanded tumor TCRs were observed in blood more at resection than follow-up.

As for time point: sample taken at primary tumor resection. TCRs were sequenced from unsorted whole RNA of tumor, nontumor lung or PBMC. On each TCR cDNA molecule, a unique molecular identifier was present. TCRdb re-called the 5' RACE reads through MiXCR, storing one row per CDR3 protein. The data contain approximately 44,000 distinct CDR3 sequences, approximately 15% of them singletons. Sequenced material: PBMCs, taken at surgery. The receptor's source is a male donor with early-stage non-small cell lung cancer. V is TRBV7-6 and J is TRBJ2-5; the D is unclear. The CDR3 DNA is TGTGCCAGCAGCTTAGGTAACCAAGAGACCCGGTACTTC. This codes for CASSLGNQETRYF.